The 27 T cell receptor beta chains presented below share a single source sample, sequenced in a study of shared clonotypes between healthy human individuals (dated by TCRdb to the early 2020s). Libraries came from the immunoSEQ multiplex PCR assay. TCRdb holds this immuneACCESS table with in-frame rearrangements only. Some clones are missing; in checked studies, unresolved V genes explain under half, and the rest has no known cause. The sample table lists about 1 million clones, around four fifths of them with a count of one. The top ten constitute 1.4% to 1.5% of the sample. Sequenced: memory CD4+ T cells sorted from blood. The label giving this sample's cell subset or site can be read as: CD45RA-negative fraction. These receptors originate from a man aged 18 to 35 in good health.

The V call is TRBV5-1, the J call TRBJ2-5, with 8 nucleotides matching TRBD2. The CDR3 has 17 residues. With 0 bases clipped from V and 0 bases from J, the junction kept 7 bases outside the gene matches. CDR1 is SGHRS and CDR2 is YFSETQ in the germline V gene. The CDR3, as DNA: TGCGCCAGCAGCTTGGGGCCTAGCGGGCGAAACCAAGAGACCCAGTACTTC. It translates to CASSLGPSGRNQETQYF.

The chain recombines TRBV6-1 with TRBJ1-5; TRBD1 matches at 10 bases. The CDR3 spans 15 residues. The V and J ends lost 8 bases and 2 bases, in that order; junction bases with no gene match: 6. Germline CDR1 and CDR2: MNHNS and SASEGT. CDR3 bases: TGTGCCAGCCTTTTCGGACAGGGGGGCAATCAGCCCCAGCATTTT. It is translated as CASLFGQGGNQPQHF.

CDR3 protein: CASGVGSGADTIYF. CDR3 DNA: TGCGCCAGCGGGGTAGGGTCGGGAGCGGACACCATATATTTT. This chain joins TRBV5-1 and TRBJ1-3; D is uncertain. The CDR3 is made up of 14 amino acids. Trimming shortened V by 7 bases and J by 8 bases, and 19 bases separated the two germline ends. The germline V gene has CDR1 SGHRS and CDR2 YFSETQ.

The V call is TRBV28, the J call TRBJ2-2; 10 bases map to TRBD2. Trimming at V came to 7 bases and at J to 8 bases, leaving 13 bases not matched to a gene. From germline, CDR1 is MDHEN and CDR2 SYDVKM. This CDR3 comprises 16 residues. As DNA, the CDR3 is TGTGCCAGCAACGCAAGGAGCGGGAGGGCCTGGGGGGAGCTGTTTTTT. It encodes CASNARSGRAWGELFF.

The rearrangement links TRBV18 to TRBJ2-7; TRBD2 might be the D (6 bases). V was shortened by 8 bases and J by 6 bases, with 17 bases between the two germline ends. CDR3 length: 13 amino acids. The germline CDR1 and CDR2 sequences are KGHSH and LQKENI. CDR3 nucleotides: TGTGCCAGCACGGAGACTAGTGGTGCCGAGCAGTACTTC. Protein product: CASTETSGAEQYF.

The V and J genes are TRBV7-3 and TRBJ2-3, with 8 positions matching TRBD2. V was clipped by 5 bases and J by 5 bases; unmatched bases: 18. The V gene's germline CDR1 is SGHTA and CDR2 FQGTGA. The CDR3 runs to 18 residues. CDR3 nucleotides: TGTGCCAGCAGCCTCGCGCGGGCCGAGCGGGGGCGAGAAGATACGCAGTATTTT. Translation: CASSLARAERGREDTQYF. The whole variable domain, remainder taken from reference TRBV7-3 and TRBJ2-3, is GAGVSQTPSNKVTEKGKYVELRCDPISGHTALYWYRQSLGQGPEFLIYFQGTGAADDSGLPNDRFFAVRPEGSVSTLKIQRTERGDSAVYLCASSLARAERGREDTQYFGPGTRLTVL.

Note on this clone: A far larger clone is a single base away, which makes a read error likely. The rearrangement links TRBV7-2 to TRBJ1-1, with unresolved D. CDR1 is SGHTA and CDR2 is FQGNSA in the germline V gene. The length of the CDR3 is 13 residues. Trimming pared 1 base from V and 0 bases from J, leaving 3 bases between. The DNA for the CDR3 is TGTGCCAGCAGCTTAGACCTGAACACTGAAGCTTTCTTT. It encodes CASSLDLNTEAFF.

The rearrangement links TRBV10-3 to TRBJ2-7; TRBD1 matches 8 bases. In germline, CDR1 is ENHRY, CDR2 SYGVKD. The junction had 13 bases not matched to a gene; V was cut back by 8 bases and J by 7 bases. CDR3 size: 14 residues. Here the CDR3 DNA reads TGTGCCATCTCTAGAGGGACAGGCCGATTAGAGCAGTACTTC. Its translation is CAISRGTGRLEQYF.

CDR3: CASSPGTRYNEQFF. CDR3 nucleotide sequence: TGCGCCAGCAGCCCCGGGACTCGATACAATGAGCAGTTCTTC. This rearrangement joins TRBV5-1 to TRBJ2-1; maybe TRBD2 (6 bases). Germline V lookup: CDR1 SGHRS, CDR2 YFSETQ. V was shortened by 4 bases and J by 4 bases, with 12 bases between the two germline ends. This CDR3 is built from 14 residues.

CDR3 in amino acids: CASSQPATSGTYNEQFF. Here the CDR3 DNA reads TGCGCCAGCAGTCAACCGGCGACTAGCGGTACCTACAATGAGCAGTTCTTC. The chain uses TRBV23-1 and TRBJ2-1, with 9 bases matching TRBD2. TRBV23-1 is an ORF for which the function is uncertain. The ends lost 2 bases at V and 2 bases at J; junction bases unmatched: 7. CDR3 length: 17 residues.

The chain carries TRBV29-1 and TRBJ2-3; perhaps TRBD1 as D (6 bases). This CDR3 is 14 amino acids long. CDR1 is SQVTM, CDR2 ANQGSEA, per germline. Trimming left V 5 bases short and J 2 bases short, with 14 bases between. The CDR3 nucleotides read TGCAGCGTTCTTAGGACAGCGACCACAGATACGCAGTATTTT. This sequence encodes CSVLRTATTDTQYF.

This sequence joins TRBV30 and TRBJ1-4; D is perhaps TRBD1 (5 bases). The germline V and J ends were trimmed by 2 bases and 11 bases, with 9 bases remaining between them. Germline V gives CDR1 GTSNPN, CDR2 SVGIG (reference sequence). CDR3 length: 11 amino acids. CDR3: CAWSPRQKLFF. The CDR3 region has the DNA TGTGCCTGGAGTCCCCGACAGAAACTGTTTTTT.

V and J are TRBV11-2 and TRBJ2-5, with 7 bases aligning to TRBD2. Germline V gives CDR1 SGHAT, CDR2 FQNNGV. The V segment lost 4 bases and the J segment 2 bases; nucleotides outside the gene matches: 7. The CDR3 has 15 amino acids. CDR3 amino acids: CASSSQAGPQETQYF. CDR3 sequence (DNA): TGTGCCAGCAGCTCTCAAGCGGGGCCACAAGAGACCCAGTACTTC. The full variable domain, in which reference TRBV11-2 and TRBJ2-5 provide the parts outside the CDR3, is EAGVAQSPRYKIIEKRQSVAFWCNPISGHATLYWYQQILGQGPKLLIQFQNNGVVDDSQLPKDRFSAERLKGVDSTLKIQPAKLEDSAVYLCASSSQAGPQETQYFGPGTRLLVL.

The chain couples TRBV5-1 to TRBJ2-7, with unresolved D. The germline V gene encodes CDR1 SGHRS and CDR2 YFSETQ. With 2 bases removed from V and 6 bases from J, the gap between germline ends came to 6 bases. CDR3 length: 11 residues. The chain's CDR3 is CASSFLGEQYF. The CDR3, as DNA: TGCGCCAGCAGCTTCCTAGGCGAGCAGTACTTC.

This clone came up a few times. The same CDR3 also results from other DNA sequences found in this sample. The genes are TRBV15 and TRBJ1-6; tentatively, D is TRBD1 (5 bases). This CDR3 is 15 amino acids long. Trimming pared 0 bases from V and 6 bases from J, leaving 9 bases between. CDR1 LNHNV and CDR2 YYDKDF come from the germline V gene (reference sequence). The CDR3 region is CATSRDLGGNSPLHF. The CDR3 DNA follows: TGTGCCACCAGCAGAGATCTTGGGGGTAATTCACCCCTCCACTTT.

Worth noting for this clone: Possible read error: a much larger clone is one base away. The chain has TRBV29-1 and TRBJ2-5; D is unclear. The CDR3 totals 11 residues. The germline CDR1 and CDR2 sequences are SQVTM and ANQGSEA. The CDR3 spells CSVASQEAQYF. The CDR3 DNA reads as TGCAGCGTTGCCTCGCAAGAGGCCCAGTACTTC.

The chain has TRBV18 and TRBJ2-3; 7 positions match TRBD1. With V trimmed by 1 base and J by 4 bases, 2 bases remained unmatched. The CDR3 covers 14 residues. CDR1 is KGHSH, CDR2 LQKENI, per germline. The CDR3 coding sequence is TGTGCCAGCTCACCACAACAGGGGTCAGATACGCAGTATTTT. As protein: CASSPQQGSDTQYF.

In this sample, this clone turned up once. The CDR3 reads CAISDSGGGGGNQPQHF. The CDR3 bases are TGTGCCATCAGTGACTCTGGGGGAGGGGGCGGCAATCAGCCCCAGCATTTT. The rearrangement uses TRBV10-3 and TRBJ1-5, with TRBD1 matching over 7 bases. This CDR3 spans 17 amino acids. V gave up 3 bases and J gave up 2 bases; unmatched junction bases: 10. CDR1 ENHRY and CDR2 SYGVKD come from the germline V gene.

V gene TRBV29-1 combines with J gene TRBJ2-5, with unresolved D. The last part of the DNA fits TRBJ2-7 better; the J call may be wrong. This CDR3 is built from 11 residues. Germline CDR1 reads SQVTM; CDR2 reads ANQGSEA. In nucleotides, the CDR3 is TGCAGCGTTGAAGGATTCTACGAGCAGTACTTC. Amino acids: CSVEGFYEQYF.

In DNA form, the CDR3 reads TGTGCCAGCAGCCCGCGGACTAGCGGGGCCCACAATGAGCAGTTCTTC. As protein: CASSPRTSGAHNEQFF. This sequence joins TRBV7-3 and TRBJ2-1, with 12 bases matching TRBD2. V dropped 5 bases and J dropped 5; count of bases not matched to a gene: 7. Per germline, CDR1 SGHTA and CDR2 FQGTGA. The CDR3 has 16 amino acids. Combining the CDR3 with reference TRBV7-3 and TRBJ2-1 gives the whole variable domain GAGVSQTPSNKVTEKGKYVELRCDPISGHTALYWYRQSLGQGPEFLIYFQGTGAADDSGLPNDRFFAVRPEGSVSTLKIQRTERGDSAVYLCASSPRTSGAHNEQFFGPGTRLTVL.

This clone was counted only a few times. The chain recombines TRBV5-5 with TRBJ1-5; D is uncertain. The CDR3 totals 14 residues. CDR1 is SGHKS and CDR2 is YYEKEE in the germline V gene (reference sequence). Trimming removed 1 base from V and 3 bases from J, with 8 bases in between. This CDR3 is CASSLLQPNQPQHF. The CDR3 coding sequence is TGTGCCAGCAGCTTGTTGCAGCCCAATCAGCCCCAGCATTTT.

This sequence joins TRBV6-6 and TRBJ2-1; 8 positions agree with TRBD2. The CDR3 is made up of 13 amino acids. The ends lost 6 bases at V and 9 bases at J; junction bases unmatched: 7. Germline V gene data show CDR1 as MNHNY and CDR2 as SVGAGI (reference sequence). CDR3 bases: TGTGCCAGCAGACAGACTAGCGTCGGTGAGCAGTTCTTC. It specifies CASRQTSVGEQFF.

CDR3 region: CASSRAPEQYF. CDR3 nucleotides: TGCGCCAGCAGCCGAGCCCCCGAGCAGTACTTC. The chain carries TRBV4-3 and TRBJ2-7; no clear D. Germline V gives CDR1 LGHNA, CDR2 YSLEER. Deletions cut 4 bases from V and 6 bases from J, with 7 bases between. The length of the CDR3 is 11 residues.

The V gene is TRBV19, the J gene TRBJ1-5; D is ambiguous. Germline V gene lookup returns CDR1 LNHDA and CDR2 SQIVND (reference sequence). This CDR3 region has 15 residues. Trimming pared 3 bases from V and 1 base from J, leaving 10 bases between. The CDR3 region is CASSIGVASNQPQHF. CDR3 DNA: TGTGCCAGTAGTATCGGGGTCGCAAGCAATCAGCCCCAGCATTTT.

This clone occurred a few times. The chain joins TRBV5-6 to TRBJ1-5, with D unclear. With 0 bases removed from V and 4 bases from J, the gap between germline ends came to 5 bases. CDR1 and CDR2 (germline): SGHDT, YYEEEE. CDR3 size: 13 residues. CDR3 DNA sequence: TGTGCCAGCAGCTTGGGGGCAAATCAGCCCCAGCATTTT. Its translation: CASSLGANQPQHF.

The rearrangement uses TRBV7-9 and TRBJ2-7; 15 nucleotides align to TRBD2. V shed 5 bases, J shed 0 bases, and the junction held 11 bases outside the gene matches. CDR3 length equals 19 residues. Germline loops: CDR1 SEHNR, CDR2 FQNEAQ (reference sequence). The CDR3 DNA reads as TGTGCCAGCAGCCGTCGGGGACTAGCGGGAGGAAGGGGCTCCTACGAGCAGTACTTC. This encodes CASSRRGLAGGRGSYEQYF.

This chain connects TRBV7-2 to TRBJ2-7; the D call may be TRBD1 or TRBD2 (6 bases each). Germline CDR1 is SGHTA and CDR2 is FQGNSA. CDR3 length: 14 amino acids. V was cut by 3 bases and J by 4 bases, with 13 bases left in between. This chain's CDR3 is CASSLGGYAYEQYF. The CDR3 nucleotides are TGTGCCAGCAGCTTGGGGGGCTACGCGTACGAGCAGTACTTC.